Listed below are T cell receptor beta chains from one sample, sequenced in a study of cytotoxic CD8 clonotypes in ibrutinib-treated CLL. The table came from immunoSEQ multiplex PCR; TCRdb's copy has only in-frame clones and leaves some out. The sample contains 200,000 or so clones, more than 75% of which appear only once. The sample consisted of PBMCs, taken after 12 months of ibrutinib treatment. All receptors derive from a human donor with chronic lymphocytic leukemia. The CDR3 runs from the conserved cysteine through the conserved F or W. The D gene is left open where the match is weak. A clone size is listed for some rows: how often the clone was seen (once, few, many), or a class if it is expanded.

j_gene | v_gene | d_gene | abundance | CDR3aa | CDR3nt
TRBJ1-6 | TRBV6-6 | TRBD1 | . | CASTRQGAVSPLHF | TGTGCCAGCACCCGACAGGGGGCGGTTTCACCCCTCCACTTT
TRBJ1-2 | TRBV28 | . | . | CASSTSGINYGYTF | TGTGCCAGCAGTACCTCAGGGATTAACTATGGCTACACCTTC
TRBJ2-7 | TRBV5-1 | TRBD1 | once | CASSLGQGASYEQYF | TGCGCCAGCAGCTTGGGGCAGGGGGCCTCCTACGAGCAGTACTTC
TRBJ2-3 | TRBV7-6 | . | . | CASSPAPPPTDTQYF | TGTGCCAGCAGCCCCGCCCCGCCACCCACAGATACGCAGTATTTT
TRBJ2-7 | TRBV9 | . | few | CASSAPGGRQYF | TGTGCCAGCAGCGCACCAGGGGGGCGGCAGTACTTC
TRBJ1-3 | TRBV21-1 | . | once | CATKKRGNTIYF | TGTGCCACCAAGAAGCGAGGAAACACCATATATTTT
TRBJ1-5 | TRBV27 | TRBD1 | . | CASSAQGGQPQHF | TGTGCCAGCAGTGCCCAGGGGGGCCAGCCCCAGCATTTT
TRBJ2-1 | TRBV9 | TRBD2 | . | CASSLRGAGGPYEQFF | TGTGCCAGCAGCCTTAGGGGAGCGGGAGGGCCCTATGAGCAGTTCTTC
TRBJ2-7 | TRBV28 | . | . | CASSITLGSYEQYF | TGTGCCAGCAGTATTACACTTGGCTCCTACGAGCAGTACTTC
TRBJ1-1 | TRBV9 | . | once | CASSVGSGVNTEAFF | TGTGCCAGCAGCGTAGGAAGTGGGGTGAACACTGAAGCTTTCTTT
TRBJ2-3 | TRBV6-5 | . | . | CASSSLGTQYF | TGTGCCAGCAGTTCCTTGGGTACGCAGTATTTT
TRBJ2-7 | TRBV10-3 | . | once | CAIRTALYEQYF | TGTGCCATCAGAACGGCCCTCTACGAGCAGTACTTC
TRBJ2-7 | TRBV4-1 | . | . | CASSQALPSPYEQYF | TGCGCCAGCAGCCAAGCTCTTCCTAGCCCCTACGAGCAGTACTTC
TRBJ1-2 | TRBV5-1 | . | . | CASSPGRGPNNYGYTF | TGCGCCAGCAGCCCGGGGAGGGGCCCCAATAACTATGGCTACACCTTC
TRBJ2-7 | TRBV11-2 | . | . | CASSSSGNYYEQYF | TGTGCCAGCAGCTCTTCGGGAAATTACTACGAGCAGTACTTC
TRBJ2-5 | TRBV5-1 | TRBD2 | . | CASSSRTGGGRGETQYF | TGCGCCAGCAGCTCCCGGACGGGCGGGGGGAGAGGGGAGACCCAGTACTTC
TRBJ2-5 | TRBV19 | TRBD1 | few | CASSMQGEWETQYF | TGTGCCAGTAGTATGCAGGGGGAGTGGGAGACCCAGTACTTC
TRBJ1-1 | TRBV19 | . | . | CASSIRGGTEAFF | TGTGCCAGTAGTATCCGGGGGGGCACTGAAGCTTTCTTT
TRBJ1-3 | TRBV30 | . | once | CACEQGGGNTIYF | TGTGCCTGTGAACAGGGCGGTGGAAACACCATATATTTT
TRBJ1-1 | TRBV5-4 | . | . | CASSFGEFPNLNTEAFF | TGTGCCAGCAGCTTCGGGGAATTCCCAAACCTGAACACTGAAGCTTTCTTT
TRBJ2-7 | TRBV18 | TRBD2 | few | CASSLGTSGNEQYF | TGTGCCAGCTCACTTGGGACTAGCGGGAACGAGCAGTACTTC
TRBJ2-3 | TRBV7-3 | TRBD2 | . | CARPERGGADTQYF | TGTGCCAGGCCAGAGCGGGGGGGCGCAGATACGCAGTATTTT
TRBJ1-6 | TRBV11-2 | . | . | CASSLSPGPSSSPLHF | TGTGCCAGCAGCTTATCACCGGGGCCATCCTCCTCACCCCTCCACTTT
TRBJ2-1 | TRBV14 | . | few | CASSPTPWRGSYNEQFF | TGTGCCAGCAGCCCTACCCCTTGGAGGGGCTCCTACAATGAGCAGTTCTTC
TRBJ1-3 | TRBV6-1 | TRBD1 | . | CASIPDRAGNTIYF | TGTGCCAGCATCCCGGACAGGGCTGGAAACACCATATATTTT
TRBJ1-1 | TRBV6-5 | . | . | CASSYGPSRTEAFF | TGTGCCAGCAGTTATGGTCCCTCGAGGACTGAAGCTTTCTTT
TRBJ2-5 | TRBV2 | . | . | CASTREEETQYF | TGTGCCAGCACCAGGGAAGAAGAGACCCAGTACTTC
TRBJ2-5 | TRBV9 | TRBD1 | . | CASSVGQGGGAETQYF | TGTGCCAGCAGCGTCGGACAGGGTGGGGGCGCAGAGACCCAGTACTTC
TRBJ2-7 | TRBV28 | . | . | CASLREHYEQYF | TGTGCCAGCTTACGGGAGCACTACGAGCAGTACTTC
TRBJ2-7 | TRBV28 | . | . | CASSFEGLGASYEQYF | TGTGCCAGCAGTTTCGAAGGGCTCGGGGCCTCCTACGAGCAGTACTTC
TRBJ2-5 | TRBV25-1 | . | . | CASSPFPQETQYF | TGTGCCAGCAGTCCCTTCCCTCAAGAGACCCAGTACTTC
TRBJ2-5 | TRBV6-5 | TRBD2 | . | CASSYGLAEETQYF | TGTGCCAGCAGTTACGGACTAGCGGAAGAGACCCAGTACTTC
TRBJ1-1 | TRBV6-1 | TRBD1 | . | CASRTGVNTEAFF | TGTGCCAGCCGGACAGGCGTGAACACTGAAGCTTTCTTT
TRBJ2-7 | TRBV2 | . | . | CASRSYEQYF | TGTGCCAGCAGGTCCTACGAGCAGTACTTC
TRBJ2-3 | TRBV7-6 | TRBD1 | . | CASSLRQGELADTQYF | TGTGCCAGCAGCTTAAGACAGGGGGAACTCGCAGATACGCAGTATTTT
TRBJ2-7 | TRBV6-6 | TRBD1 | . | CASSPPGQGEKKQYF | TGTGCCAGCAGCCCCCCCGGACAGGGGGAGAAAAAGCAGTACTTC
TRBJ1-5 | TRBV19 | TRBD1 | . | CASSISRQGNQPQHF | TGTGCCAGTAGTATAAGTCGACAGGGGAATCAGCCCCAGCATTTT